This T cell receptor (beta chain) was identified in a study of T-cell memory formation after mild COVID-19. Study as a whole: Largely, the TCR clusters proved donor specific. Study conclusions and caveats: Some SARS-CoV-2-responding clones were already detected in memory before infection. CD4/CD8 balance held among clones contracting day 15 to 85, and later expanders leaned CD4+.

There are 15 residues in the CDR3. With V trimmed by 3 bases and J by 1 base, 3 bases remained unmatched. Germline CDR1 and CDR2: DFQATT and SNEGSKA (reference sequence). This clonotype was seen only a few times. The antigen remains unidentified. Constant-segment primers served in 5'RACE that generated TCR alpha and TCR beta cDNA libraries bearing sample barcodes and UMIs. TCRdb re-analysed the 5' RACE reads in MiXCR, keeping a single row per CDR3 protein. The sample has roughly 50,000 distinct CDR3 sequences, more than 9% seen once; the top ten hold around a quarter. The chain is built from TRBV20-1 and TRBJ2-5; 12 positions agree with TRBD2. The sequencing input was PBMCs or a T cell subset sorted from them (not recorded which). The sequence derives from a man between 18 and 35 years old who had mild COVID-19 (a few samples of this study predate the infection). Cell type and time point are not known. CDR3 in DNA: TGCAGTGCTAGTCCTAGCGGGGGGGCCCAAGAGACCCAGTACTTC. It yields the protein CSASPSGGAQETQYF.